A single sample gave rise to the 31 T cell receptor beta chains below, sequenced in a study of blood T cell repertoires in COVID-19. The table came from immunoSEQ multiplex PCR; TCRdb's copy has only in-frame clones and leaves some out. The sample shows approximately 130,000 clones, about 89% of them seen only once. The sequencing input was peripheral blood. The receptors stem from a man aged 45-60 years with active COVID-19.

The gene calls are TRBV12-3 or TRBV12-4 and TRBJ2-1; TRBD2 is a possible D gene (5 bases). This CDR3 comprises 12 residues. V was pared by 6 bases and J by 8 bases, with 11 bases between. CDR3 loop: CASRTERDEQFF. DNA for the CDR3: TGTGCCAGCAGAACGGAGAGGGATGAGCAGTTCTTC.

The J gene is TRBJ2-5, the V gene TRBV11-3; D might be TRBD2 (6 bases). Trimming removed 11 bases at V and 7 bases at J, with 20 bases between. Germline V gene data show CDR1 as SGHNT and CDR2 as YENEEA. CDR3 length equals 13 residues. CDR3 loop: CAVIRGSGGTQYF. The CDR3, as DNA: TGTGCCGTCATCCGGGGCTCCGGGGGGACCCAGTACTTC.

The chain combines TRBV7-9 with TRBJ1-4; 7 bases map to TRBD1. Germline CDR1 SEHNR, CDR2 FQNEAQ (reference sequence). Losses at the gene ends were 6 bases for V and 7 bases for J; bases not matched to a gene: 8. This CDR3 has 14 amino acids. The CDR3 loop reads CASSMDRLGEKLFF. The CDR3 bases are TGTGCCAGCAGTATGGACAGGCTCGGTGAAAAACTGTTTTTT.

DNA of the CDR3: TGTGCCAGCAGTCGCGGGGGGGCCGGGGAGACCCAGTACTTC. It codes for CASSRGGAGETQYF. V is TRBV11-3 and J is TRBJ2-5; 9 bases fit TRBD2. Trimming at V came to 6 bases and at J to 5 bases, leaving 7 bases not matched to a gene. Germline V lookup: CDR1 SGHNT, CDR2 YENEEA. The CDR3 is 14 residues long.

In this sample, this clone turned up once. The genes are TRBV6-5 and TRBJ2-7, with 9 bases fitting TRBD1. J was trimmed by 6 bases and V by 0 bases; bases with no gene match: 6. This CDR3 comprises 15 residues. From germline, CDR1 is MNHEY and CDR2 SVGAGI. DNA of the CDR3: TGTGCCAGCAGTTACTCCCAGGACAGGGGTGGCGAGCAGTACTTC. Protein: CASSYSQDRGGEQYF.

This clone was detected once. The V gene is TRBV7-9, the J gene TRBJ2-7, with 9 bases aligning to TRBD1. The V and J ends lost 3 bases and 4 bases, in that order; junction bases with no gene match: 7. The length of the CDR3 is 15 residues. Germline V lookup: CDR1 SEHNR, CDR2 FQNEAQ (reference sequence). The CDR3 is CASSLPGTGRYEQYF. In nucleotides, the CDR3 is TGTGCCAGCAGCTTGCCCGGGACAGGGAGATACGAGCAGTACTTC. The complete variable domain, with remaining parts taken from reference TRBV7-9 and TRBJ2-7, reads DTGVSQNPRHKITKRGQNVTFRCDPISEHNRLYWYRQTLGQGPEFLTYFQNEAQLEKSRLLSDRFSAERPKGSFSTLEIQRTEQGDSAMYLCASSLPGTGRYEQYFGPGTRLTVT.

The V and J genes are TRBV9 and TRBJ2-4; 9 bases match TRBD2. Germline V gene data show CDR1 as SGDLS and CDR2 as YYNGEE. This CDR3 spans 14 amino acids. J gave up 6 bases and V 4 bases, and 5 bases lay outside the gene matches. This chain's CDR3 is CASSLGLAGNIQYF. CDR3 sequence (DNA): TGTGCCAGCAGCTTGGGACTAGCTGGAAACATTCAGTACTTC.

This chain connects TRBV5-5 to TRBJ2-7; no firm D call. The length of the CDR3 is 13 residues. Between the trimmed V and J ends, which lost 0 bases and 6 bases, there was a span of 10 bases. Germline CDR1 reads SGHKS; CDR2 reads YYEKEE (reference sequence). CDR3 residues: CASSLVSGTEQYF. The CDR3 nucleotides read TGTGCCAGCAGCTTGGTTTCGGGTACCGAGCAGTACTTC.

The chain recombines TRBV7-2 with TRBJ2-3; 13 bases match TRBD2. The trim removed 6 bases at V and 4 bases at J, leaving 7 bases unmatched. CDR1 is SGHTA and CDR2 is FQGNSA in the germline V gene. This CDR3 has 16 residues. The CDR3 nucleotides are TGTGCCAGCAGTTTATGGACTAGCGGGGGAGCAGATACGCAGTATTTT. This gives the protein CASSLWTSGGADTQYF.

This clone has a single count. This rearrangement joins TRBV3-1 (or the pseudogene TRBV3-2) to TRBJ1-1; D is undetermined. The V end lost 1 base, the J end lost 2 bases, and 11 bases lay between the germline ends. The CDR3 is 15 residues long. Germline V gives CDR1 LGHDT, CDR2 YNNKEL (reference sequence). The CDR3 DNA reads as TGTGCCAGCAGCCAAGGTTTCCCTATAAACACTGAAGCTTTCTTT. Encoded protein: CASSQGFPINTEAFF.

This chain joins TRBV6-2 or TRBV6-3 and TRBJ2-7; D uncertain. This CDR3 has 13 residues. With 0 bases removed from V and 4 bases from J, the gap between germline ends came to 7 bases. Per the germline V gene, CDR1 is MNHEY and CDR2 is SVGEGT. The CDR3 DNA follows: TGTGCCAGCAGTTACTCACTGACATACGAGCAGTACTTC. It yields the protein CASSYSLTYEQYF.

V and J are TRBV5-1 and TRBJ1-2, with 9 nucleotides matching TRBD1. Germline values: CDR1 SGHRS, CDR2 YFSETQ. J was trimmed by 8 bases and V by 4 bases; bases with no gene match: 6. This CDR3 region has 13 residues. The CDR3, as DNA: TGCGCCAGCAGCCTTGGACAGGGGAAAGGCTACACCTTC. Translating it yields CASSLGQGKGYTF.

The chain's CDR3 is CASSLGSHQETQYF. The DNA for the CDR3 is TGTGCCAGCAGCTTGGGCTCCCACCAAGAGACCCAGTACTTC. The V and J genes are TRBV11-3 and TRBJ2-5; D unresolved. The germline V gene encodes CDR1 SGHNT and CDR2 YENEEA. The CDR3 loop spans 14 amino acids. V lost 3 bases to trimming and J lost 0 bases, with 8 bases between them. The full variable domain, completed using reference TRBV11-3 and TRBJ2-5, is EAGVVQSPRYKIIEKKQPVAFWCNPISGHNTLYWYLQNLGQGPELLIRYENEEAVDDSQLPKDRFSAERLKGVDSTLKIQPAELGDSAVYLCASSLGSHQETQYFGPGTRLLVL.

The chain employs TRBV14 and TRBJ1-2; D is possibly TRBD1 (6 bases). The CDR3 sequence is 13 residues long. The germline V gene has CDR1 SGHDN and CDR2 FVKESK. V gave up 0 bases and J gave up 8 bases, with 10 bases separating them. CDR3 nucleotide sequence: TGTGCCAGCAGCCAAGATCAGGGGTTCGGCTACACCTTC. Amino acids: CASSQDQGFGYTF.

CDR3 sequence (DNA): TGTGCCAGCAGCTTAGTCACCCGACAGGGAAAAGAGACCCAGTACTTC. Translating gives CASSLVTRQGKETQYF. This chain links TRBV7-9 with TRBJ2-5; TRBD1 aligns across 7 bases. With V trimmed by 1 base and J by 3 bases, 8 bases remained unmatched. This CDR3 has 16 amino acids. CDR1 and CDR2 from the germline V gene are SEHNR and FQNEAQ (reference sequence).

The chain has TRBV2 and TRBJ2-7; D possibly corresponds to TRBD1 (6 bases). CDR3 size: 16 residues. The V gene lost 2 bases and the J gene lost 0 bases, with 14 bases spanning the gap. Germline lookup yields CDR1 SNHLY and CDR2 FYNNEI. CDR3 in amino acids: CASSENRDIHSYEQYF. The CDR3, as DNA: TGTGCCAGCAGTGAAAACAGGGACATCCACTCCTACGAGCAGTACTTC.

This clone occurred a few times. This rearrangement joins TRBV7-9 to TRBJ2-7; 9 positions agree with TRBD1. Germline assignment: CDR1 SEHNR and CDR2 FQNEAQ (reference sequence). The junction had 2 bases not matched to a gene; V was cut back by 1 base and J by 1 base. The CDR3 has 15 amino acids. This chain's CDR3 is CASSLGGTGSYEQYF. The CDR3 nucleotides read TGTGCCAGCAGCTTAGGCGGGACAGGGTCCTACGAGCAGTACTTC. The full variable domain, in which reference TRBV7-9 and TRBJ2-7 provide the parts outside the CDR3, is DTGVSQNPRHKITKRGQNVTFRCDPISEHNRLYWYRQTLGQGPEFLTYFQNEAQLEKSRLLSDRFSAERPKGSFSTLEIQRTEQGDSAMYLCASSLGGTGSYEQYFGPGTRLTVT.

The chain recombines TRBV18 with TRBJ2-1, with TRBD2 as a possible D gene (5 bases). The CDR3 is 12 residues long. CDR1 KGHSH and CDR2 LQKENI come from the germline V gene. Trimming pared 4 bases from V and 7 bases from J, leaving 8 bases between. The CDR3 region has the DNA TGTGCCAGCTCACTTCGGGGAAATGAGCAGTTCTTC. Amino acids: CASSLRGNEQFF.

This chain uses TRBV3-1 (or the pseudogene TRBV3-2) with TRBJ1-2; 9 nucleotides agree with TRBD1. The trim removed 0 bases at V and 3 bases at J, leaving 14 bases unmatched. The V gene's germline CDR1 is LGHDT and CDR2 YNNKEL (reference sequence). The CDR3 has 19 residues. The CDR3 nucleotides are TGTGCCAGCAGCCAAGAACCCGGGACAGGGCCCCGAGCGTACTATGGCTACACCTTC. Its protein is CASSQEPGTGPRAYYGYTF.

V and J are TRBV6-5 and TRBJ1-2; D gene unclear. The V and J ends lost 6 bases and 4 bases respectively, with 9 bases between them. The germline V gene has CDR1 MNHEY and CDR2 SVGAGI. This CDR3 is built from 12 residues. The CDR3 protein is CASRTGSYGYTF. Here the CDR3 DNA reads TGTGCCAGCAGAACCGGGAGCTATGGCTACACCTTC.

The chain couples TRBV19 to TRBJ1-5; D is uncertain. Germline CDR1 reads LNHDA; CDR2 reads SQIVND (reference sequence). Trimming cost V 4 bases and J 6 bases, with 19 bases left between them. The CDR3 has 16 amino acids. CDR3 bases: TGTGCCAGTAGTAATTGGGAGTGGGAATTAGGTCAGCCCCAGCATTTT. This gives the protein CASSNWEWELGQPQHF. The complete variable domain, with remaining parts taken from reference TRBV19 and TRBJ1-5, reads DGGITQSPKYLFRKEGQNVTLSCEQNLNHDAMYWYRQDPGQGLRLIYYSQIVNDFQKGDIAEGYSVSREKKESFPLTVTSAQKNPTAFYLCASSNWEWELGQPQHFGDGTRLSIL.

The chain combines TRBV5-6 with TRBJ2-7, with 9 nucleotides matching TRBD2. The CDR3 sequence is 15 residues long. The germline V gene encodes CDR1 SGHDT and CDR2 YYEEEE. V dropped 4 bases and J dropped 3; count of bases not matched to a gene: 8. In DNA form, the CDR3 reads TGTGCCAGCAGCCCCTCCAAGCGGGGGGTCTACGAGCAGTACTTC. Translated, it gives CASSPSKRGVYEQYF.

This chain's CDR3 is CACVGGVYNEQFF. CDR3 bases: TGTGCTTGCGTGGGGGGGGTATACAATGAGCAGTTCTTC. V usage is TRBV12-3 or TRBV12-4 and J usage is TRBJ2-1, with TRBD2 identical over 7 bases. The CDR3 consists of 13 residues.

The chain couples TRBV29-1 to TRBJ1-1; 7 nucleotides align to TRBD1. V lost 8 bases, J lost 0 bases, and 12 bases stayed unmatched. Germline CDR1 and CDR2: SQVTM and ANQGSEA. The CDR3 contains 15 residues. The CDR3 loop reads CSTSRTGGMNTEAFF. CDR3 sequence (DNA): TGCAGCACCTCACGGACAGGCGGTATGAACACTGAAGCTTTCTTT.

The J gene is TRBJ2-4, the V gene TRBV5-8; tentative D call: TRBD1 (5 bases). The CDR3 extends over 14 amino acids. The germline V gene encodes CDR1 SGHTS and CDR2 YDEGEE. Trimming removed 4 bases at V and 6 bases at J, with 14 bases between. The CDR3 coding sequence is TGTGCCAGCAGCAAAAGACAGCTCTTAAACATTCAGTACTTC. Translated, it gives CASSKRQLLNIQYF. Combining the CDR3 with reference TRBV5-8 and TRBJ2-4 gives the whole variable domain EAGVTQSPTHLIKTRGQQATLRCSPISGHTSVYWYQQALGLGLQFLLWYDEGEERNRGNFPPRFSGRQFPNYSSELNVNALELEDSALYLCASSKRQLLNIQYFGAGTRLSVL.

The chain uses TRBV27 and TRBJ2-2, with TRBD2 identical over 11 bases. The CDR3 sequence is 15 residues long. Trimming removed 1 base from V and 6 bases from J; junction bases left unmatched: 1. The germline V gene encodes CDR1 MNHEY and CDR2 SMNVEV (reference sequence). CDR3 sequence (DNA): TGTGCCAGCAGTTTATTAGCGGGGGGGTCCGGGGAGCTGTTTTTT. It specifies CASSLLAGGSGELFF.

The chain has TRBV7-9 and TRBJ1-1; D uncertain. Looked up from germline, CDR1 is SEHNR and CDR2 is FQNEAQ (reference sequence). The CDR3 is 13 amino acids. The germline V and J ends were trimmed by 5 bases and 11 bases, with 18 bases remaining between them. For the CDR3, the DNA is TGTGCCAGCAGCGCTTCCAACTACCTGTATGCTTTCTTT. Translated: CASSASNYLYAFF.

This chain joins TRBV10-3 and TRBJ1-3; D may be TRBD1 (6 bases). CDR3 size: 13 residues. The germline gives CDR1 ENHRY, CDR2 SYGVKD. Trimming left V 7 bases short and J 3 bases short, with 10 bases between. CDR3 protein: CAITQGSGNTIYF. The DNA of the CDR3 is TGTGCCATCACCCAGGGGAGTGGAAACACCATATATTTT.

This sequence joins TRBV2 and TRBJ1-4; D is undetermined. Germline V CDR1 and CDR2: SNHLY, FYNNEI. The CDR3 is 15 amino acids. V lost 4 bases and J lost 3, with 12 bases in between. The CDR3 DNA is TGTGCCAGCAGTGGATCAACTTCATCTAATGAAAAACTGTTTTTT. Residues: CASSGSTSSNEKLFF.

The chain combines TRBV4-2 with TRBJ1-5; 7 nucleotides match TRBD1. CDR1 and CDR2 (germline): LGHNA, YNFKEQ. With 6 bases clipped from V and 0 bases from J, the junction kept 14 bases outside the gene matches. The CDR3 loop spans 18 amino acids. The CDR3 region has the DNA TGTGCCAGCAGTGAACAGGGGCCCCGTCCGGATAGCAATCAGCCCCAGCATTTT. Its protein product is CASSEQGPRPDSNQPQHF.

This clone was recorded once. V usage is TRBV5-8 and J usage is TRBJ2-7; 10 bases fit TRBD1. The CDR3 sequence is 14 residues long. The V gene's germline CDR1 is SGHTS and CDR2 YDEGEE. The V and J ends lost 5 bases and 3 bases, in that order; junction bases with no gene match: 5. CDR3 in amino acids: CASRMTGGFYEQYF. In DNA form, the CDR3 reads TGTGCCAGCAGAATGACAGGGGGCTTCTACGAGCAGTACTTC.